These 5 T cell receptor beta chains came from one sample sequenced in a study of a mutant IDH1 vaccine in newly diagnosed glioma. TCRdb's table, derived via immunoSEQ multiplex PCR, lists solely in-frame clones and lacks some. The sample records some 62,000 clones, about four fifths being singletons. These receptors lack a known antigen. Time point described: week 47, end of study. Doses comprised 300 ug of mutant IDH1 20-mer peptide each, plus topical imiquimod. Specimen: PBMCs, collected from a glioma patient whose treatment included an IDH1 peptide vaccine. These receptors were collected from a man aged 30 to 39 with glioma.

This chain links TRBV5-1 with TRBJ2-5; D gene unclear. The J call may be wrong; the DNA end is better matched by TRBJ2-7. Germline values: CDR1 SGHRS, CDR2 YFSETQ. CDR3 size: 14 residues. The CDR3 is CASSLEPNKYEQYF. The CDR3 DNA reads TGCGCCAGCAGCTTGGAGCCCAACAAATACGAGCAGTACTTC.

The chain combines TRBV29-1 with TRBJ1-1; 8 bases agree with TRBD1. Germline V gives CDR1 SQVTM, CDR2 ANQGSEA. The ends lost 2 bases at V and 3 bases at J; junction bases unmatched: 5. This CDR3 spans 14 amino acids. In DNA, the CDR3 is TGCAGCGTTGAAAACAGGGGGAGACACACTGAAGCTTTCTTT. As protein: CSVENRGRHTEAFF.

The chain carries TRBV6-5 and TRBJ1-4; 8 bases fit TRBD1. Losses at the gene ends were 0 bases for V and 7 bases for J; bases not matched to a gene: 7. The CDR3 sequence is 16 residues long. Germline V CDR1 and CDR2: MNHEY, SVGAGI. The CDR3: CASSYSGQGMGEKLFF. Here the CDR3 DNA reads TGTGCCAGCAGTTACTCCGGACAGGGTATGGGTGAAAAACTGTTTTTT.

The chain employs TRBV14 and TRBJ1-2, with D tentatively TRBD1 (6 bases). Germline V lookup: CDR1 SGHDN, CDR2 FVKESK. V was cut by 0 bases and J by 8 bases, with 16 bases left in between. The CDR3 runs to 15 residues. The CDR3 reads CASSQDLRTEEGYTF. In DNA, the CDR3 is TGTGCCAGCAGCCAAGATTTACGGACAGAGGAGGGCTACACCTTC.

This chain uses TRBV28 with TRBJ1-4; no reliable D call. V lost 5 bases and J 8 bases, leaving 18 bases between the germline ends. Germline CDR1 and CDR2: MDHEN and SYDVKM. There are 15 residues in the CDR3. CDR3 DNA sequence: TGTGCCAGCAGTAGTATACCGGGAGAGCCCGAAAAACTGTTTTTT. This encodes CASSSIPGEPEKLFF.